These 26 T cell receptor beta chains were all obtained from the same sample, sequenced in a study of CD8 T cells in Susac syndrome. When the RNA was reverse transcribed, random hexamers were used with an input of about 0.45 to 1 ug. MiXCR, run by TCRdb on the immunoSEQ multiplex PCR reads, gives a single entry per CDR3 protein. This table has 100,000 to 150,000 distinct CDR3 sequences, over 90% appearing once. Sequencing was carried out using CD8+ T cells from PBMCs. Every receptor here comes from a human donor with multiple sclerosis.

The chain carries TRBV7-9 and TRBJ2-7; D is possibly TRBD1 (6 bases). V lost 5 bases, J lost 7 bases, and 12 bases lay in between. This CDR3 spans 12 amino acids. CDR1 is SEHNR and CDR2 is FQNEAQ in the germline V gene (reference sequence). The CDR3 sequence is CASSLAGTEQYF. As DNA, the CDR3 is TGTGCCAGCAGCCTCGCCGGGACAGAGCAGTACTTC.

This rearrangement joins TRBV7-2 to TRBJ2-3, with 11 bases lining up with TRBD2. The length of the CDR3 is 15 residues. The J segment lost 5 bases and the V segment lost 4 bases, leaving 5 bases of the junction unmatched. CDR1 is SGHTA and CDR2 is FQGNSA in the germline V gene. The CDR3 DNA sequence: TGTGCCAGCAGCTCCCTAGCGGGGGGTATAGATACGCAGTATTTT. Translated: CASSSLAGGIDTQYF.

The V call is TRBV5-4, the J call TRBJ1-1; no clear D gene. Trimming shortened V by 1 base and J by 4 bases, and 5 bases separated the two germline ends. Per germline, CDR1 SGHNT and CDR2 YYREEE (reference sequence). The CDR3 consists of 12 residues. CDR3: CASSLSGTEAFF. CDR3 nucleotides: TGTGCCAGCAGCTTGTCGGGCACTGAAGCTTTCTTT.

V usage is TRBV27 and J usage is TRBJ1-5; D possibly corresponds to TRBD1 (5 bases). Trimming took 1 base from V and 0 from J, leaving 7 bases between them. This CDR3 spans 15 amino acids. Germline loops: CDR1 MNHEY, CDR2 SMNVEV (reference sequence). CDR3 sequence: CASSLFRDSNQPQHF. In DNA, the CDR3 is TGTGCCAGCAGTTTATTCAGGGATAGCAATCAGCCCCAGCATTTT.

The rearrangement joins TRBV12-3 or TRBV12-4 to TRBJ2-2; no clear D. Trimming shortened V by 2 bases and J by 2 bases, and 12 bases separated the two germline ends. The CDR3 has 16 residues. The CDR3 sequence: CASSLWPSFNTGELFF. The CDR3 nucleotides are TGTGCCAGCAGTTTATGGCCCTCGTTTAACACCGGGGAGCTGTTTTTT.

V usage is TRBV28 and J usage is TRBJ2-5; the D is unclear. V gave up 5 bases and J gave up 5 bases, with 15 bases separating them. Germline V gene data show CDR1 as MDHEN and CDR2 as SYDVKM. The CDR3 has 14 residues. CDR3 DNA: TGTGCCAGCAGTCCCCGGTCCAGGCGGGAGACCCAGTACTTC. Amino acids: CASSPRSRRETQYF.

This sequence joins TRBV7-9 and TRBJ2-5, with D possibly matching TRBD1 (6 bases). CDR3 size: 17 residues. Germline CDR1 and CDR2: SEHNR and FQNEAQ (reference sequence). V was trimmed by 3 bases and J by 5 bases, leaving 22 bases between them. This chain's CDR3 is CASSLVASDRGMETQYF. CDR3 in DNA: TGTGCCAGCAGCTTGGTAGCTTCGGACAGAGGGATGGAGACCCAGTACTTC.

The CDR3 region is CASSLFGGSRTDTQYF. CDR3 in DNA: TGCGCCAGCAGCTTGTTTGGGGGGAGTCGTACAGATACGCAGTATTTT. J is TRBJ2-3 and V is TRBV5-1; D perhaps matches TRBD2 (6 bases). V was shortened by 1 base and J by 3 bases, with 15 bases between the two germline ends. The CDR3 covers 16 residues. Germline-derived CDR1 and CDR2 are SGHRS and YFSETQ.

The gene calls are TRBV20-1 and TRBJ2-3; D call uncertain. CDR3 length: 13 residues. CDR1 and CDR2 (germline): DFQATT, SNEGSKA (reference sequence). V was cut by 0 bases and J by 6 bases, with 10 bases left in between. CDR3 residues: CSARDQDSDTQYF. CDR3 nucleotide sequence: TGCAGTGCTAGAGACCAGGATTCCGATACGCAGTATTTT.

CDR3 sequence: CASSPALSFGGYTF. CDR3 sequence (DNA): TGTGCCAGCAGCCCGGCCCTAAGTTTCGGTGGCTACACCTTC. The chain joins TRBV7-9 to TRBJ1-2; D gene unclear. CDR1 is SEHNR and CDR2 is FQNEAQ in the germline V gene (reference sequence). The CDR3 is 14 residues long. Trimming removed 5 bases at V and 7 bases at J, with 17 bases between.

The chain uses TRBV2 and TRBJ2-7; tentative D call: TRBD1 (6 bases). The germline V and J ends were trimmed by 3 bases and 3 bases, with 15 bases remaining between them. The CDR3 runs to 15 residues. The germline gives CDR1 SNHLY, CDR2 FYNNEI. CDR3 residues: CASSEGRGRNYEQYV. The CDR3 DNA follows: TGTGCCAGCAGTGAGGGCAGGGGAAGGAACTACGAGCAGTACGTC.

The chain has TRBV12-5 and TRBJ1-2; no clear D gene. The CDR3 totals 11 residues. V was clipped by 4 bases and J by 7 bases, with 7 bases between them. CDR1 LGHNT and CDR2 FRNRAP come from the germline V gene. CDR3 nucleotide sequence: TGTGCTAGTGGTTCGAAGGGTGGCTACACCTTC. Its protein is CASGSKGGYTF.

J is TRBJ1-5 and V is TRBV5-4; D is perhaps TRBD1 (6 bases). Trimming took off 4 bases at V and 3 bases at J, with 11 bases between the two ends. This CDR3 spans 14 amino acids. Germline lookup yields CDR1 SGHNT and CDR2 YYREEE (reference sequence). CDR3 sequence: CASSSTGSNQPQHF. CDR3 coding DNA: TGTGCCAGCAGCAGCACAGGGTCCAATCAGCCCCAGCATTTT.

The rearrangement uses TRBV9 and TRBJ2-3; D possibly matches TRBD1 or TRBD2 (5 bases each). Per the germline V gene, CDR1 is SGDLS and CDR2 is YYNGEE. Trimming stripped 0 bases from V and 2 bases from J, with 16 bases between. This CDR3 has 17 residues. CDR3 in DNA: TGTGCCAGCAGCGTAGCTGGGTTTGTGGGGGTCACAGATACGCAGTATTTT. It encodes CASSVAGFVGVTDTQYF.

V and J are TRBV13 and TRBJ2-1; tentatively, D is TRBD1 or TRBD2 (6 bases each). The V end lost 0 bases, the J end lost 10 bases, and 13 bases lay between the germline ends. The CDR3 runs 14 residues. Germline values: CDR1 PRHDT, CDR2 FYEKMQ (reference sequence). CDR3 in DNA: TGTGCCAGCAGCTTAGGACGGGGGCCGAGGGAGCAGTTCTTC. Translated: CASSLGRGPREQFF.

V usage is TRBV13 and J usage is TRBJ2-2; D is uncertain. There are 15 residues in the CDR3. In germline, CDR1 is PRHDT, CDR2 FYEKMQ (reference sequence). V dropped 5 bases and J dropped 1 base, with 11 bases sitting between them. CDR3 sequence (DNA): TGTGCCAGCAGCATGGGTTGGGGGAACACCGGGGAGCTGTTTTTT. Translated, it gives CASSMGWGNTGELFF.

The chain combines TRBV6-1 with TRBJ1-2; D is undetermined. V was trimmed by 2 bases and J by 5 bases, leaving 12 bases between them. CDR3 length: 14 amino acids. Germline V CDR1 and CDR2: MNHNS, SASEGT. CDR3 region: CASSEFPVGYGYTF. The CDR3 DNA reads TGTGCCAGCAGTGAATTCCCTGTTGGATATGGCTACACCTTC.

The J gene is TRBJ2-7, the V gene TRBV12-5; 8 bases match TRBD1. CDR3 size: 15 residues. The ends lost 5 bases at V and 5 bases at J; junction bases unmatched: 11. Germline lookup yields CDR1 LGHNT and CDR2 FRNRAP. This chain's CDR3 is CASGQETGALHEQYV. CDR3 DNA: TGTGCTAGTGGTCAAGAGACAGGGGCCCTCCACGAGCAGTACGTC.

The chain recombines TRBV29-1 with TRBJ1-2; D remains ambiguous. V was pared by 7 bases and J by 1 base, with 10 bases between. Germline-derived CDR1 and CDR2 are SQVTM and ANQGSEA. The CDR3 has 12 amino acids. The CDR3 sequence is CSGYDVNYGYTF. The CDR3 region has the DNA TGCAGCGGGTATGATGTTAACTATGGCTACACCTTC.

This sequence joins TRBV11-2 and TRBJ2-7, with a weak D call TRBD1 (7 bases). The CDR3 consists of 13 residues. Germline V gene lookup returns CDR1 SGHAT and CDR2 FQNNGV. Trimming removed 5 bases from V and 4 bases from J, with 12 bases in between. The CDR3 loop reads CASSLQGGYEQYF. The CDR3 DNA follows: TGTGCCAGCAGCCTCCAGGGGGGATACGAGCAGTACTTC.

This rearrangement joins TRBV4-1 to TRBJ2-1, with TRBD2 identical over 10 bases. The germline V gene has CDR1 MGHRA and CDR2 YSYEKL. V lost 1 base to trimming and J lost 8 bases; unmatched junction nucleotides: 5. The CDR3 covers 15 residues. CDR3 nucleotides: TGCGCCAGCAGCCAAGTGGGGACTAGCGACGATGAGCAGTTCTTC. It yields the protein CASSQVGTSDDEQFF.

In this sample, this clonotype turned up once. This chain connects TRBV20-1 to TRBJ2-1; TRBD2 might be the D (6 bases). V lost 5 bases, J lost 6 bases, and 26 bases lay in between. The CDR3 totals 17 residues. Germline CDR1 is DFQATT and CDR2 is SNEGSKA (reference sequence). The CDR3 loop reads CSALTRSSEGWGNEQFF. DNA for the CDR3: TGCAGTGCTCTCACCCGCTCTAGCGAGGGTTGGGGCAATGAGCAGTTCTTC.

This clonotype was found a few times. The CDR3 reads CASSPGQSNQPQHF. The CDR3 DNA follows: TGTGCCAGCAGCCCCGGACAGAGCAATCAGCCCCAGCATTTT. The rearrangement joins TRBV9 to TRBJ1-5, with D perhaps matching TRBD1 (6 bases). The CDR3 spans 14 residues. Germline CDR1 and CDR2: SGDLS and YYNGEE. V lost 4 bases and J lost 1, with 9 bases in between. Full variable domain (missing parts from reference TRBV9 and TRBJ1-5): DSGVTQTPKHLITATGQRVTLRCSPRSGDLSVYWYQQSLDQGLQFLIQYYNGEERAKGNILERFSAQQFPDLHSELNLSSLELGDSALYFCASSPGQSNQPQHFGDGTRLSIL.

The V gene is TRBV2, the J gene TRBJ2-6, with 7 bases identical to TRBD1. CDR3 length: 18 residues. Germline loops: CDR1 SNHLY, CDR2 FYNNEI. V gave up 2 bases and J gave up 0 bases; unmatched junction bases: 7. The CDR3 sequence: CASSERGRQHSGANVLTF. The CDR3 nucleotides are TGTGCCAGCAGTGAAAGGGGGCGACAGCACTCTGGGGCCAACGTCCTGACTTTC.

V is TRBV6-5 and J is TRBJ2-1; possible D gene TRBD1, 6 bases. The CDR3 covers 14 residues. V was clipped by 2 bases and J by 7 bases, with 12 bases between them. From germline, CDR1 is MNHEY and CDR2 SVGAGI. CDR3 DNA sequence: TGTGCCAGCAGTTACGCCCTTACAGGGAATGAGCAGTTCTTC. Protein: CASSYALTGNEQFF.

The chain combines TRBV19 with TRBJ2-5, with a weak D call TRBD2 (6 bases). This CDR3 contains 17 residues. The ends were cut back, 1 base at V and 1 base at J, with 16 bases in the middle. In germline, CDR1 is LNHDA, CDR2 SQIVND (reference sequence). CDR3 bases: TGTGCCAGTAGTATAGCGGGTTGGCGGGAACTCCAAGAGACCCAGTACTTC. Its translation: CASSIAGWRELQETQYF.